These T cell receptor beta chains were read from a single sample in a study of T-cell reconstitution after alpha-beta-depleted transplantation in children. TCRdb itself ran the PCR reads through MiXCR, one entry per CDR3 protein. This sample carries around 300,000 distinct CDR3 sequences, about 9.5% of them seen once, and the ten largest clones take just under 7.5%. The sequencing used PBMCs, collected before TCRalphabeta/CD19-depleted stem cell transplant. The receptors were gathered from a boy under two years old with acute myeloid leukemia, due to receive a stem cell transplant. Both conserved end residues are part of each CDR3. The D gene is left open where the match is weak. Expanded clones are given a class, and other clones once, few, many or no size at all.

D,J,length,V,size,CDR3
.,TRBJ2-7,15,TRBV29-1,few,CSVDPTPSPPYEQYF
.,TRBJ2-2,14,TRBV7-3,.,CASKVGSLGGELFF
.,TRBJ2-1,18,TRBV11-2,many,CASSLVFILGATYNEQFF
.,TRBJ2-7,13,TRBV5-1,many,CASSPAGDYEQYF
.,TRBJ2-7,15,TRBV12-3/TRBV12-4,many,CASSLGLALSYEQYF
.,TRBJ1-4,14,TRBV6-5,many,CASSYSGGNEKLFF
.,TRBJ2-2,12,TRBV5-1,many,CASSLGPGELFF
.,TRBJ2-1,12,TRBV20-1,many,CSARREGDEQFF
.,TRBJ1-1,13,TRBV7-2,many,CASSLGGITEAFF
.,TRBJ2-1,15,TRBV7-6,many,CASSLSSEGGNEQFF
.,TRBJ2-7,12,TRBV5-4,many,CASSLTTGEQYF
.,TRBJ2-5,15,TRBV15,.,CATSRTWTTQETQYF
TRBD2,TRBJ2-7,15,TRBV4-2,few,CASTSGEGIPYEQYF
.,TRBJ2-3,14,TRBV20-1,many,CSAPTGSGTDTQYF
.,TRBJ2-7,14,TRBV9,many,CASSLTGKAYEQYF
.,TRBJ1-1,11,TRBV12-3/TRBV12-4,many,CASSLTPEAFF
.,TRBJ2-2,14,TRBV5-1,many,CASMFYGGTGELFF
TRBD2,TRBJ2-3,14,TRBV7-3,many,CASSPGRAADTQYF
TRBD2,TRBJ2-7,14,TRBV12-3/TRBV12-4,many,CASSFRLAVLEQYF
TRBD2,TRBJ2-7,15,TRBV28,many,CASSPSGRATYEQYF
TRBD1,TRBJ2-3,12,TRBV5-1,many,CASSFDRVAQYF
TRBD1,TRBJ2-1,14,TRBV11-3,.,CASSFDRGSNEQFF
TRBD2,TRBJ2-1,15,TRBV5-1,many,CASSQTSGDYNEQFF
TRBD2,TRBJ2-1,15,TRBV7-3,many,CASSLRGLVPDEQFF
TRBD1,TRBJ2-2,14,TRBV6-1,many,CASSEQGTAGELFF
.,TRBJ2-3,15,TRBV27,many,CASSLILGRTDTQYF
.,TRBJ2-1,13,TRBV7-9,many,CASSLAQNSRWFF